The 26 T cell receptor beta chains in this list originate from one sample, sequenced in a study of T-cell reconstitution after alpha-beta-depleted transplantation in children. For TCRbeta, the library was prepared with unique molecular identifiers. In TCRdb, the PCR reads were re-called with MiXCR into one record per CDR3 protein. The sample has around 240,000 distinct CDR3 sequences, around 7.8% seen once. The sample in question was PBMCs, mostly from graft donor cells, obtained 180 days after TCRalphabeta/CD19-depleted stem cell transplant. The receptors shown here come from a male patient aged 10 to 17 who had a stem cell transplant for acute lymphoblastic leukemia, so the T cells may come from the graft donor.

This clonotype has a count of ten or more. The chain combines TRBV2 with TRBJ2-1; the D is unclear. Trimming left V 3 bases short and J 4 bases short, with 7 bases between. Germline V gives CDR1 SNHLY, CDR2 FYNNEI. The CDR3 is 13 residues long. The CDR3 DNA reads as TGTGCCAGCAGTGAGGCCCCTTACAATGAGCAGTTCTTC. Protein: CASSEAPYNEQFF.

This clonotype was seen ten or more times. CDR3 protein: CASSEFRTGNQPQHF. In DNA form, the CDR3 reads TGCGCCAGCAGTGAGTTTCGGACGGGGAATCAGCCCCAGCATTTT. The chain links TRBV10-2 to TRBJ1-5; D remains unclear. CDR1 WSHSY and CDR2 SAAADI come from the germline V gene. V was trimmed by 1 base and J by 4 bases, leaving 11 bases between them. The CDR3 loop spans 15 amino acids.

The chain recombines TRBV7-2 with TRBJ1-1, with D perhaps matching TRBD1 (5 bases). V was clipped by 0 bases and J by 4 bases, with 9 bases between them. The CDR3 covers 14 residues. The germline V gene encodes CDR1 SGHTA and CDR2 FQGNSA. In DNA form, the CDR3 reads TGTGCCAGCAGCTTAGCGGGGGTGAGCACTGAAGCTTTCTTT. Its translation: CASSLAGVSTEAFF.

The chain combines TRBV6-2 or TRBV6-3 with TRBJ2-1; D might be TRBD1 (5 bases). The germline V and J ends were trimmed by 6 bases and 9 bases, with 39 bases remaining between them. The CDR3 has 21 residues. Germline lookup yields CDR1 MNHEY and CDR2 SVGEGT. The CDR3 bases are TGTGCCAGCAGCCTTTTCTGGACATTACTCCCGGGCAGCACATGGGGCATTGAGCAGTTCTTC. The encoded protein is CASSLFWTLLPGSTWGIEQFF.

This clonotype was seen at least ten times. This chain links TRBV29-1 with TRBJ2-1; tentative D call: TRBD2 (5 bases). Germline assignment: CDR1 SQVTM and CDR2 ANQGSEA. This CDR3 comprises 12 residues. V gave up 7 bases and J gave up 8 bases, with 15 bases separating them. CDR3 DNA: TGCAGCGCAAGAACTAGGTTGGATGAGCAGTTCTTC. It translates to CSARTRLDEQFF.

Many counts were recorded for this clonotype. This chain joins TRBV13 and TRBJ2-7; D ambiguous. Germline V gene sequence: CDR1 PRHDT, CDR2 FYEKMQ (reference sequence). With 5 bases removed from V and 2 bases from J, the gap between germline ends came to 13 bases. CDR3 size: 14 residues. In DNA form, the CDR3 reads TGTGCCAGCAGCGTCCTCGGACGGACCTACGAGCAGTACTTC. Its translation: CASSVLGRTYEQYF.

This clonotype was detected ten times or more. Written as DNA, the CDR3 is TGCAGTGCTAGAGATCCGCGGGGCTACACTGGCTACACCTTC. This gives the protein CSARDPRGYTGYTF. The chain is built from TRBV20-1 and TRBJ1-2; D possibly corresponds to TRBD1 (5 bases). The germline V and J ends were trimmed by 0 bases and 7 bases, with 15 bases remaining between them. The CDR3 runs to 14 residues. From germline, CDR1 is DFQATT and CDR2 SNEGSKA (reference sequence).

This clonotype was picked up many times. J is TRBJ2-5 and V is TRBV28; D ambiguous. Deletions cut 6 bases from V and 1 base from J, with 9 bases between. This CDR3 is 13 amino acids long. Germline V CDR1 and CDR2: MDHEN, SYDVKM. The CDR3 reads CASRLGVQETQYF. CDR3 coding DNA: TGTGCCAGCAGGCTAGGAGTCCAAGAGACCCAGTACTTC.

There are a few counts of this clonotype. A clone one base away is much larger, so this may be a read error. The chain has TRBV7-2 and TRBJ2-3; D uncertain. Per the germline V gene, CDR1 is SGHTA and CDR2 is FQGNSA. Trimming took 5 bases from V and 3 from J, leaving 6 bases between them. This CDR3 comprises 12 residues. DNA for the CDR3: TGTGCCAGCAGCCATGAGACAGATACGCAGTATTTT. Its protein product is CASSHETDTQYF.

Details on this clonotype: A much larger clone is a single base away; this may be a read error. The CDR3 sequence is CASSPRGAINEKLFF. Here the CDR3 DNA reads TGTGCCAGCTCCCCTAGAGGTGCAATTAATGAAAAACTGTTTTTT. The chain uses TRBV18 and TRBJ1-4; D is ambiguous. This CDR3 comprises 15 residues. The germline V gene has CDR1 KGHSH and CDR2 LQKENI. Trimming left V 6 bases short and J 4 bases short, with 15 bases between. The variable domain in full, with the rest retrieved from reference TRBV18 and TRBJ1-4, is NAGVMQNPRHLVRRRGQEARLRCSPMKGHSHVYWYRQLPEEGLKFMVYLQKENIIDESGMPKERFSAEFPKEGPSILRIQQVVRGDSAAYFCASSPRGAINEKLFFGSGTQLSVL.

This clonotype showed up many times. V and J are TRBV6-1 and TRBJ2-2; the D gene is possibly TRBD1 (7 bases). The CDR3 covers 16 residues. Germline lookup yields CDR1 MNHNS and CDR2 SASEGT. The ends were cut back, 7 bases at V and 4 bases at J, with 19 bases in the middle. CDR3 coding DNA: TGTGCCAGCAAACCTTTACAGGGGAGGTTCACCGGGGAGCTGTTTTTT. This gives the protein CASKPLQGRFTGELFF.

This clonotype was observed many times. The chain carries TRBV5-6 and TRBJ2-7; D possibly corresponds to TRBD2 (6 bases). CDR3 length: 15 residues. From germline, CDR1 is SGHDT and CDR2 YYEEEE. V lost 1 base and J 5 bases, leaving 16 bases between the germline ends. The CDR3: CASSLKTGDLDEQYF. CDR3 coding DNA: TGTGCCAGCAGCTTGAAAACGGGGGACTTGGACGAGCAGTACTTC. Full variable domain (outside the CDR3, taken from reference TRBV5-6 and TRBJ2-7): DAGVTQSPTHLIKTRGQQVTLRCSPKSGHDTVSWYQQALGQGPQFIFQYYEEEERQRGNFPDRFSGHQFPNYSSELNVNALLLGDSALYLCASSLKTGDLDEQYFGPGTRLTVT.

This clonotype was seen repeatedly, ten times or more. The rearrangement links TRBV27 to TRBJ1-2, with TRBD1 as a possible D gene (6 bases). This CDR3 region has 15 residues. Germline-derived CDR1 and CDR2 are MNHEY and SMNVEV (reference sequence). V was cut by 5 bases and J by 2 bases, with 15 bases left in between. CDR3 region: CASSHTGSTNYGYTF. Here the CDR3 DNA reads TGTGCCAGCAGTCACACAGGGTCGACAAACTATGGCTACACCTTC.

A few counts support this clonotype. The V gene is TRBV9, the J gene TRBJ2-7, with D uncertain. CDR1 SGDLS and CDR2 YYNGEE come from the germline V gene. Trimming removed 0 bases from V and 3 bases from J, with 10 bases in between. This CDR3 has 14 amino acids. CDR3 sequence reads: CASSVGAGDYEQYF. CDR3 sequence (DNA): TGTGCCAGCAGCGTAGGGGCCGGTGACTACGAGCAGTACTTC.

This clonotype was recorded many times. The V gene is TRBV18, the J gene TRBJ2-7; the match to TRBD2 covers 8 bases. Germline V lookup: CDR1 KGHSH, CDR2 LQKENI. J gave up 7 bases and V 5 bases, and 10 bases lay outside the gene matches. The CDR3 has 14 residues. The CDR3 here is CASSSTGLAGEQYF. The CDR3 nucleotides are TGTGCCAGCTCATCAACCGGACTAGCAGGAGAGCAGTACTTC.

This clonotype has a count of ten or more. The chain employs TRBV29-1 and TRBJ2-4; D gene unclear. This CDR3 spans 14 amino acids. Trimming took 4 bases from V and 0 from J, leaving 10 bases between them. From germline, CDR1 is SQVTM and CDR2 ANQGSEA. The CDR3 DNA reads TGCAGCGTTGGAGGATGGGGAGCCAAAAACATTCAGTACTTC. Its translation: CSVGGWGAKNIQYF.

This clonotype was counted at least ten times. This clone may be a read error of a much larger clone one base away. J is TRBJ2-5 and V is TRBV5-1; D remains unclear. Germline CDR1 SGHRS, CDR2 YFSETQ. The V and J ends lost 3 bases and 5 bases respectively, with 8 bases between them. The CDR3 consists of 12 residues. The CDR3 DNA sequence: TGCGCCAGCAGCTCGGTGGGGGAGACCCAGTACTTC. It encodes CASSSVGETQYF.

The table lists this clonotype with many counts. The chain couples TRBV10-3 to TRBJ1-2; possibly TRBD1 for D (5 bases). The CDR3 has 12 residues. V lost 4 bases and J lost 5, with 8 bases in between. Per germline, CDR1 ENHRY and CDR2 SYGVKD. The CDR3 nucleotides read TGTGCCATCAGTGTCGGGGGATATGGCTACACCTTC. This sequence encodes CAISVGGYGYTF.

This clonotype occurred many times. The chain couples TRBV18 to TRBJ2-7; possibly TRBD1 for D (5 bases). CDR3 length equals 16 residues. The V gene lost 2 bases and the J gene lost 0 bases, with 14 bases spanning the gap. Looked up from germline, CDR1 is KGHSH and CDR2 is LQKENI. The CDR3 DNA reads TGTGCCAGCTCACCAGTCCGCCCCGACAGCTCCTACGAGCAGTACTTC. Its translation: CASSPVRPDSSYEQYF.

This clonotype was recorded at least ten times. This CDR3 reads CSVDRGHDGYTF. The DNA of the CDR3 is TGCAGCGTTGATAGGGGTCATGATGGCTACACCTTC. The chain couples TRBV29-1 to TRBJ1-2; weak D call: TRBD1 (5 bases). CDR1 SQVTM and CDR2 ANQGSEA come from the germline V gene. The CDR3 is made up of 12 amino acids. Trimming shortened V by 3 bases and J by 6 bases, and 11 bases separated the two germline ends.

Ten or more counts support this clonotype. The chain has TRBV12-3 or TRBV12-4 and TRBJ2-5, with unresolved D. The CDR3 contains 15 residues. V dropped 6 bases and J dropped 4 bases, with 18 bases sitting between them. The CDR3 reads CASRSGPRVSETQYF. As DNA, the CDR3 is TGTGCCAGCAGATCCGGCCCTAGGGTTTCAGAGACCCAGTACTTC.

This clonotype was picked up a small number of times. V gene TRBV4-3 combines with J gene TRBJ2-7; D is perhaps TRBD1 or TRBD2 (6 bases each). Trimming took 4 bases from V and 7 from J, leaving 23 bases between them. The CDR3 sequence is 16 residues long. From germline, CDR1 is LGHNA and CDR2 YSLEER. For the CDR3, the DNA is TGCGCCAGCAGCCCCGGTGGAGGGGGTAAGCCTGGGGAGCAGTACTTC. Translating it yields CASSPGGGGKPGEQYF.

This clonotype came up many times. The chain is built from TRBV11-2 and TRBJ2-4; TRBD1 is a possible D gene (5 bases). The CDR3 consists of 17 residues. The V gene lost 2 bases and the J gene lost 7 bases, with 21 bases spanning the gap. Germline V gives CDR1 SGHAT, CDR2 FQNNGV. CDR3 sequence (DNA): TGTGCCAGCAGCTTACGTGGGGCCTCGCCGTCCACTAACATTCAGTACTTC. This sequence encodes CASSLRGASPSTNIQYF.

This clonotype was counted ten times or more. CDR3 sequence: CSVEDLKRGGYNEQFF. CDR3 bases: TGCAGCGTTGAAGATCTGAAGAGGGGGGGTTACAATGAGCAGTTCTTC. The V call is TRBV29-1, the J call TRBJ2-1; TRBD2 is a possible D gene (7 bases). CDR1 and CDR2 (germline): SQVTM, ANQGSEA. The CDR3 totals 16 residues. The V and J ends lost 0 bases and 4 bases respectively, with 16 bases between them.

This clonotype was picked up many times. This chain joins TRBV7-9 and TRBJ2-1, with D perhaps matching TRBD1 (6 bases). In germline, CDR1 is SEHNR, CDR2 FQNEAQ (reference sequence). This CDR3 spans 14 amino acids. Trimming took off 1 base at V and 7 bases at J, with 11 bases between the two ends. The CDR3 sequence is CASSLETGWNEQFF. CDR3 nucleotides: TGTGCCAGCAGCTTAGAGACAGGATGGAATGAGCAGTTCTTC.

The sample holds many counts of this clonotype. V gene TRBV28 combines with J gene TRBJ1-1; D is possibly TRBD1 (5 bases). Trimming cost V 6 bases and J 4 bases, with 24 bases left between them. The CDR3 loop spans 17 amino acids. The V gene's germline CDR1 is MDHEN and CDR2 SYDVKM. The CDR3 DNA reads as TGTGCCAGCAGCCTCCGTAGGACCGGGACTCTGGTCACTGAAGCTTTCTTT. It encodes CASSLRRTGTLVTEAFF.